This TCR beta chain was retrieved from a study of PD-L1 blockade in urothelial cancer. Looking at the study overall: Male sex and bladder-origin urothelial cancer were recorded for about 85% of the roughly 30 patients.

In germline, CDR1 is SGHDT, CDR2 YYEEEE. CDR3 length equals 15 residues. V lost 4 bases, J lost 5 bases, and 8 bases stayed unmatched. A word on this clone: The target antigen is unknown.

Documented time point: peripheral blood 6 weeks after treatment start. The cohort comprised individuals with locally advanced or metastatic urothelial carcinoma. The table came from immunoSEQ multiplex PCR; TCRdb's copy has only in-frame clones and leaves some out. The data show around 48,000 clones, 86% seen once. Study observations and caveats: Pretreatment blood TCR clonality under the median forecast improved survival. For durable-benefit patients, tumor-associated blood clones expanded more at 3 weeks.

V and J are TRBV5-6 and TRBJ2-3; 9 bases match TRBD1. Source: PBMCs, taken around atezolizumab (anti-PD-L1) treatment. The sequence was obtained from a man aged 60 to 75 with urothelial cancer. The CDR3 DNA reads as TGTGCCAGCAGCCCTGGACAGGGGTGGGAAGATACGCAGTATTTT. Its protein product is CASSPGQGWEDTQYF.